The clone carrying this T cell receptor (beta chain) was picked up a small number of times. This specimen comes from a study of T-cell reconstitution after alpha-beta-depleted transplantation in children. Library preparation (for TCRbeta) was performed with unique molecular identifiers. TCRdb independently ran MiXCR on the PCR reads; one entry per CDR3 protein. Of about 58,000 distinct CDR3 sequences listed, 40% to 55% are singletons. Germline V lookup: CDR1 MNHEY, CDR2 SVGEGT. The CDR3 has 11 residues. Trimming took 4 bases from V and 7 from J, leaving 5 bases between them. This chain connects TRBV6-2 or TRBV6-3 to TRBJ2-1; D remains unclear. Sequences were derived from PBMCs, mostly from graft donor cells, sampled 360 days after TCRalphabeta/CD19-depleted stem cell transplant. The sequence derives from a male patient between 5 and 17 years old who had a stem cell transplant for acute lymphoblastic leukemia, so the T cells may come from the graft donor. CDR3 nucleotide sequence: TGTGCCAGCAGTTGGTTGAATGAGCAGTTCTTC. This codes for CASSWLNEQFF.